The present entry profiles one T cell receptor beta chain with its context. The conserved phenylalanine or tryptophan normally closing the CDR3 is absent here, so this likely arose from a read error. Germline DNA was also extracted, while the blood RNA originated from unsorted whole blood. The sample is drawn from a study of tumor-infiltrating lymphocytes in primary liver carcinoma. CDR1 SGHNT and CDR2 YENEEA come from the germline V gene. The CDR3 is 15 residues long. With a constant-region primer, TCR beta cDNA was made from approximately 500 ng of total RNA. Slightly modified ARM-PCR with three nested multiplex PCR rounds yielded TCR beta libraries. Rounds one and two of PCR, each of roughly 11 cycles, were primed with TRBV1-TRBV30 forward primers and a C-beta reverse primer. A single record per CDR3 protein comes from TCRdb applying MiXCR to the multiplex PCR reads. The profile shows hundreds of thousands of distinct CDR3 sequences, more than 55% of them singletons.

The V and J genes are TRBV11-3 and TRBJ2-7; TRBD2 is a possible D gene (6 bases). This TCR was recovered from a woman aged 30 to 39 with primary liver carcinoma and hepatitis B virus infection. The specimen was peripheral blood. The CDR3 DNA reads as TGTGCCAGCAGCTATATGGGGAGGTTGGGCTACAAGCAGTACTTA. This sequence encodes CASSYMGRLGYKQYL.